The sequence of this T cell receptor (beta chain) was determined in a study of CD8+CD57+ T cells in acquired aplastic anemia. As for the study in general: An average of around 3.5 ug of DNA was obtained from sorted CD4+ and CD8+ cells.

Genomic DNA constituted the template upon which TCR beta VDJ and CDR3 profiling was performed. MiXCR was run by TCRdb on the reads, yielding one entry per CDR3 protein. The data show hundreds of thousands of distinct CDR3 sequences, 82% seen once. Study results and caveats: Between patients and controls, around 27 CD8+ CDR3 sequences were found in common.

By flow cytometry, patients selected for sequencing had shown an expansion of CD8+CD57+ cells. The table lists this clonotype with a count of one. Its antigen is currently unknown. The CDR3 does not end in the conserved phenylalanine or tryptophan, so this is likely a read error. Because the CDR3's place on the DNA is in doubt, the DNA is left out and the CDR3 is given as listed by TCRdb. Sequencing input: sorted CD4+, CD8+, or CD8+CD57+ T cells (not recorded which) from PBMCs. The origin of this receptor is a human donor with aplastic anemia.

Here the CDR3 reads CASGDGLTDTQYFVS. The chain recombines TRBV2 with TRBJ1-1. CDR1 is SNHLY, CDR2 FYNNEI, per germline. Ends included, the CDR3 has 15 residues.